The rows below give T cell receptor beta chains drawn from one sample of a study of blood T cell repertoires in COVID-19. Assay: immunoSEQ multiplex PCR; the TCRdb copy retains only in-frame clones and omits some. In the table there are over 150,000 clones, roughly 81% of which are singletons. The sample was peripheral blood. These receptors were obtained from an elderly woman with COVID-19, enrolled during active disease. Each CDR3 is given with its conserved first and last residue. A D gene is named only where the DNA matches it firmly. Clone size is stated in some rows and not others, as once, few, many or a class when expanded.

j_call clone_size d_call v_call cdr3_nt cdr3_aa
TRBJ1-2 once TRBD1 TRBV6-6 TGTGCCAGCAGGGCGGGGACAGCTTTATATGGCTACACCTTC CASRAGTALYGYTF
TRBJ1-1 - - TRBV29-1 TGCAGCGTAGCCAGCAGGGCTTGGGACACTGAAGCTTTCTTT CSVASRAWDTEAFF
TRBJ2-7 - TRBD2 TRBV2 TGTGCCAGCAGCCGACTGAGCGGGAGTATTACGGACTACGAGCAGTACTTC CASSRLSGSITDYEQYF
TRBJ2-7 few TRBD1 TRBV11-3 TGTGCCAGCAGCCCTGGGACAGTCCAAAGCTCCTACGAGCAGTACTTC CASSPGTVQSSYEQYF
TRBJ2-2 - TRBD2 TRBV5-1 TGCGCCAGCAGCTTGGCCTCAGCGGGAGCCGGCGGGGAGCTGTTTTTT CASSLASAGAGGELFF
TRBJ1-2 - TRBD1 TRBV10-3 TGTGCCATCAGGGCGGGACAGGATAACTATGGCTACACCTTC CAIRAGQDNYGYTF
TRBJ1-2 few - TRBV7-9 TGTGCCAGCAGCTCGACCGGGACAAAGCTTAATGGCTACACCTTC CASSSTGTKLNGYTF
TRBJ2-1 - TRBD2 TRBV7-2 TGTGCCAGCACCCCGATTCCTAGCGGGAGTACGTCTAAGCAGTTCTTC CASTPIPSGSTSKQFF
TRBJ1-4 - - TRBV6-2/TRBV6-3 TGTGCCAGCAGTCAAGACAGGCCGGATGAAAAACTGTTTTTT CASSQDRPDEKLFF
TRBJ2-7 - TRBD1 TRBV7-9 TGTGCCAGCAGCCCATACGGACAGGGGCCCCAGGTGGAGCAGTACTTC CASSPYGQGPQVEQYF
TRBJ1-5 - TRBD1 TRBV5-5 TGTGCCAGCAGCCCTCAGGGGGATCAGCCCCAGCATTTT CASSPQGDQPQHF
TRBJ2-1 once - TRBV7-9 TGTGCCAGCAGCTCCGTACTTCCCGGTTTCAATGAGCAGTTCTTC CASSSVLPGFNEQFF
TRBJ1-2 - - TRBV5-8 TGTGCCAGCAGCCAACCCCCGGGTCTCTATGGCTACACCTTC CASSQPPGLYGYTF
TRBJ2-7 - TRBD1 TRBV28 TGTGCCAGCAGCTATTCGGGGACAGAGGCTTACGAGCAGTACTTC CASSYSGTEAYEQYF
TRBJ2-7 - - TRBV27 TGTGCCAGCAGTTTATCCATCAGCTACGAGCAGTACTTC CASSLSISYEQYF
TRBJ2-7 - - TRBV27 TGTGCCAGCAGTTTGAAGGCTAGCAGAGCCTACGAGCAGTACTTC CASSLKASRAYEQYF
TRBJ2-7 - - TRBV6-1 TGTGCCAGCAGTGAAGCCGAACCCTACGAGCAGTACTTC CASSEAEPYEQYF
TRBJ2-7 few TRBD2 TRBV10-3 TGTGCCATCAGTGATAGCGGGGGGGCCGAGCAGTACTTC CAISDSGGAEQYF
TRBJ1-2 - TRBD1 TRBV12-3/TRBV12-4 TGTGCCAGCAGCCCGAACAGGGGATATGGCTACACCTTC CASSPNRGYGYTF
TRBJ1-3 - - TRBV12-3/TRBV12-4 TGTGCCAGCAGTTTACAGGTTCTCGAGCAGATATATTTT CASSLQVLEQIYF
TRBJ2-3 - TRBD2 TRBV7-9 TGTGCCAGCAGCTCTCACGGACTAGTACGTGGAGACACGCAGTATTTT CASSSHGLVRGDTQYF
TRBJ2-3 few TRBD1 TRBV24-1 TGTGCCACCAGTGATCCCGGGACAGTAAGCACAGATACGCAGTATTTT CATSDPGTVSTDTQYF
TRBJ1-5 - - TRBV15 TGTGCCACCAGCAGAGATCTGACAGTCAATCAGCCCCAGCATTTT CATSRDLTVNQPQHF
TRBJ2-7 - TRBD1 TRBV7-2 TGTGCCAGCAGCTCCGGGACAGGGAAAGGCGAGCAGTACTTC CASSSGTGKGEQYF
TRBJ2-7 once TRBD1 TRBV27 TGTGCCAGCAGTTTAAGAGGGGGCCACGAGCAGTACTTC CASSLRGGHEQYF
TRBJ2-7 - - TRBV7-9 TGTGCCAGCAGCTTAAGTATCGGCGGGGACAGCTCCTACGAGCAGTACTTC CASSLSIGGDSSYEQYF
TRBJ1-2 - TRBD1 TRBV19 TGTGCCAGTAGCACGGGACAGCTCTATGGCTACACCTTC CASSTGQLYGYTF
TRBJ1-1 - - TRBV5-1 TGCGCCAGCAGCTTGGCTATGGTGAACACTGAAGCTTTCTTT CASSLAMVNTEAFF
TRBJ2-7 - - TRBV28 TGTGCCAGCAGCCGGTTTGACGAGCAGTACTTC CASSRFDEQYF
TRBJ1-4 - - TRBV10-3 TGTGCCATCAGTGAGTCGGGGGGGCACAATGAAAAACTGTTTTTT CAISESGGHNEKLFF
TRBJ2-1 few - TRBV7-2 TGTGCCAGCAGTTCATTGACTTGGGAGCAGTTCTTC CASSSLTWEQFF
TRBJ1-5 once TRBD1 TRBV6-1 TGTGCCAGCAGGGAAACAGGGGGGACGGGTCAGCCCCAGCATTTT CASRETGGTGQPQHF
TRBJ1-1 - TRBD1 TRBV5-1 TGCGCCAGCAGCTTGGGGACAGGAAACACTGAAGCTTTCTTT CASSLGTGNTEAFF
TRBJ2-1 few TRBD1 TRBV4-2 TGTGCCAGCAGCCAACGCCCGGACAGGGGGGTCCACAATGAGCAGTTCTTC CASSQRPDRGVHNEQFF
TRBJ2-7 - - TRBV2 TGTGCCAGCACCCTGGAGTCGGCAGATGGGTACGAGCAGTACTTC CASTLESADGYEQYF